These T cell receptor beta chains were read from a single sample in a study of cytomegalovirus exposure and HLA in healthy donors. Generated by immunoSEQ multiplex PCR, the TCRdb table keeps only in-frame clones and is missing some. Among 100,000 to 150,000 clones, over 70% were seen once, and the ten largest hold approximately 3.8%. Sequencing input: PBMCs. These receptors were obtained from a woman aged 40-49 years in good health and CMV-seronegative. CDR3s include the opening cysteine and the closing phenylalanine or tryptophan. Fields, in order: clone size, J gene, V gene, D gene, CDR3 DNA, CDR3 protein. A D gene is named only where the DNA matches it firmly. Expanded clones are given a class, and other clones once, few, many or no size at all.

abundance: .; j_gene: TRBJ2-5; v_gene: TRBV4-1; d_gene: TRBD2; CDR3nt: TGCGCCAGCAGCTCAAGCGGGGGGGGCCCCCAAGAGACCCAGTACTTC; CDR3aa: CASSSSGGGPQETQYF
abundance: few; j_gene: TRBJ2-2; v_gene: TRBV5-1; d_gene: TRBD2; CDR3nt: TGCGCCAGCACTAGCGGGTCCCCGCGAGGGGAGCTGTTTTTT; CDR3aa: CASTSGSPRGELFF
abundance: .; j_gene: TRBJ1-2; v_gene: TRBV4-3; d_gene: TRBD1; CDR3nt: TGCGCCAGCAGCCCTACTGACAGGGACTATGGCTACACCTTC; CDR3aa: CASSPTDRDYGYTF
abundance: .; j_gene: TRBJ1-5; v_gene: TRBV6-1; d_gene: .; CDR3nt: TGTGCCAGCAGTGTATCAGGGAGGGGACAGCCCCAGCATTTT; CDR3aa: CASSVSGRGQPQHF
abundance: .; j_gene: TRBJ1-2; v_gene: TRBV6-5; d_gene: TRBD1; CDR3nt: TGTGCCAGCAGTTTCCACAGGGGTGATGGCTACACCTTC; CDR3aa: CASSFHRGDGYTF
abundance: .; j_gene: TRBJ2-1; v_gene: TRBV18; d_gene: TRBD2; CDR3nt: TGTGCCAGCTCACCTAGCGGGAGTAACAATGAGCAGTTCTTC; CDR3aa: CASSPSGSNNEQFF
abundance: .; j_gene: TRBJ2-5; v_gene: TRBV5-1; d_gene: TRBD1; CDR3nt: TGCGCCAGCAGTCCAGGGGGAAAAGAGACCCAGTACTTC; CDR3aa: CASSPGGKETQYF
abundance: .; j_gene: TRBJ2-1; v_gene: TRBV7-3; d_gene: .; CDR3nt: TGTGCCAGCAGCGTTACCGGGACTCCGGATGAGCAGTTCTTC; CDR3aa: CASSVTGTPDEQFF
abundance: .; j_gene: TRBJ2-7; v_gene: TRBV4-1; d_gene: .; CDR3nt: TGCGCCAGCAGCCAAGAATGGGCCTCCTACGAGCAGTACTTC; CDR3aa: CASSQEWASYEQYF
abundance: .; j_gene: TRBJ2-3; v_gene: TRBV7-3; d_gene: .; CDR3nt: TGTGCCAGCAGCCGGACTGGTAGCTCCTTTAGAGATACGCAGTATTTT; CDR3aa: CASSRTGSSFRDTQYF
abundance: once; j_gene: TRBJ2-7; v_gene: TRBV30; d_gene: TRBD1; CDR3nt: TGTGCCCGACAGGGCTATGGGAACGAGCAGTACTTC; CDR3aa: CARQGYGNEQYF
abundance: few; j_gene: TRBJ2-6; v_gene: TRBV19; d_gene: TRBD1; CDR3nt: TGTGCCAGTAGTATCGGACAGGCCGGGGCCAACGTCCTGACTTTC; CDR3aa: CASSIGQAGANVLTF
abundance: .; j_gene: TRBJ1-5; v_gene: TRBV12-5; d_gene: .; CDR3nt: TGTGCTAGTGGGTATCTGACTCGGAGCAATCAGCCCCAGCATTTT; CDR3aa: CASGYLTRSNQPQHF
abundance: few; j_gene: TRBJ2-2; v_gene: TRBV7-2; d_gene: .; CDR3nt: TGTGCCAGCAGGGCCGGGACAACGAACACCGGGGAGCTGTTTTTT; CDR3aa: CASRAGTTNTGELFF
abundance: .; j_gene: TRBJ1-2; v_gene: TRBV19; d_gene: .; CDR3nt: TGTGCCAGTAGCCCCGGGACTTCGGGGAACACCTTC; CDR3aa: CASSPGTSGNTF
abundance: .; j_gene: TRBJ2-5; v_gene: TRBV11-2; d_gene: .; CDR3nt: TGTGCCAGCAGCGCCCATCGGGGTGCCTCGTACCAAGAGACCCAGTACTTC; CDR3aa: CASSAHRGASYQETQYF
abundance: few; j_gene: TRBJ2-5; v_gene: TRBV28; d_gene: TRBD1; CDR3nt: TGTGCCAGCGTCCGGTGGGACAGCGGAGAGACCCAGTACTTC; CDR3aa: CASVRWDSGETQYF
abundance: .; j_gene: TRBJ1-2; v_gene: TRBV7-6; d_gene: .; CDR3nt: TGTGCCAGCAGCTTAATGAGGCTCGGGGACTATGGCTACACCTTC; CDR3aa: CASSLMRLGDYGYTF
abundance: .; j_gene: TRBJ2-3; v_gene: TRBV7-6; d_gene: TRBD2; CDR3nt: TGTGCCAGCAGCTCGAGACTAGCTGGGCCCACAGATACGCAGTATTTT; CDR3aa: CASSSRLAGPTDTQYF
abundance: .; j_gene: TRBJ2-2; v_gene: TRBV4-3; d_gene: TRBD1; CDR3nt: TGCGCCAGCGGGGGACAGGGACTAAGGTCCGGGGAGCTGTTTTTT; CDR3aa: CASGGQGLRSGELFF
abundance: .; j_gene: TRBJ2-6; v_gene: TRBV11-1; d_gene: .; CDR3nt: TGTGCCAGCAGCCCATCTCGCGCCCCTGGGGCCAACGTCCTGACTTTC; CDR3aa: CASSPSRAPGANVLTF
abundance: .; j_gene: TRBJ1-3; v_gene: TRBV10-1; d_gene: .; CDR3nt: TGCGCCAGCAGTGAGGGCGGCAGGGTGTGTGGAAACACCATATATTTT; CDR3aa: CASSEGGRVCGNTIYF